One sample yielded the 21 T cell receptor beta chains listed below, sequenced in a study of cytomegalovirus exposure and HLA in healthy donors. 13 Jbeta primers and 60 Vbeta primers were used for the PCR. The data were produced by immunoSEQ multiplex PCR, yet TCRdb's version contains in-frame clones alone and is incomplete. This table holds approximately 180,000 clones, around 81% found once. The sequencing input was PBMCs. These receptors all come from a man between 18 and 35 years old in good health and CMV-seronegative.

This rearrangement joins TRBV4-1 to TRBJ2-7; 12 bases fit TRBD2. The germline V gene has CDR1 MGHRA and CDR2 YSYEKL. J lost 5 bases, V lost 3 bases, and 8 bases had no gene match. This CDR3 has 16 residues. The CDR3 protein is CASSHSSGRAINEQYF. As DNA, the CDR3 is TGCGCCAGCAGCCATTCTAGCGGGAGGGCCATAAACGAGCAGTACTTC.

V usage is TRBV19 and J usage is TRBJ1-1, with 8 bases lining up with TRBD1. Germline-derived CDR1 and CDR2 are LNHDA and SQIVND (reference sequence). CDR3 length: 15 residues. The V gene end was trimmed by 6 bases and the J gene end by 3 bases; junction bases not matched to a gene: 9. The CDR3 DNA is TGTGCCAGTAGACTACAGGGGGGCAGGGACACTGAAGCTTTCTTT. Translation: CASRLQGGRDTEAFF.

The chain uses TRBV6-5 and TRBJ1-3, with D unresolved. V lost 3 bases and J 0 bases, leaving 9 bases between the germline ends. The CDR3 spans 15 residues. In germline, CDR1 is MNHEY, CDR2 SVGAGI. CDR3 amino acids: CASSYGLSSGNTIYF. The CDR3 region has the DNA TGTGCCAGCAGTTATGGGCTGAGCTCTGGAAACACCATATATTTT.

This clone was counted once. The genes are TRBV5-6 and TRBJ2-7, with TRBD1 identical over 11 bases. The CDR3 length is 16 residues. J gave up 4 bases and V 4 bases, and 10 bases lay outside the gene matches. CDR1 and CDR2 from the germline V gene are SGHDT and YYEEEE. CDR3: CASSPKRDRGFYEQYF. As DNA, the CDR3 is TGTGCCAGCAGCCCAAAACGGGACAGGGGGTTTTACGAGCAGTACTTC. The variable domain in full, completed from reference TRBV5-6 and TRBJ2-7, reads DAGVTQSPTHLIKTRGQQVTLRCSPKSGHDTVSWYQQALGQGPQFIFQYYEEEERQRGNFPDRFSGHQFPNYSSELNVNALLLGDSALYLCASSPKRDRGFYEQYFGPGTRLTVT.

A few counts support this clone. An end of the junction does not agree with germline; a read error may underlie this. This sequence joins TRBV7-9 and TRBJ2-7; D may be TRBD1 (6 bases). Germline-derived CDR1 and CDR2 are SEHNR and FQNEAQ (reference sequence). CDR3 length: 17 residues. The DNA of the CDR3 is TGTTCCAGCAGCTTAGGGGGTTGGACATCCAACTCCTACGAGCAGTACTTC. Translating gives CSSSLGGWTSNSYEQYF.

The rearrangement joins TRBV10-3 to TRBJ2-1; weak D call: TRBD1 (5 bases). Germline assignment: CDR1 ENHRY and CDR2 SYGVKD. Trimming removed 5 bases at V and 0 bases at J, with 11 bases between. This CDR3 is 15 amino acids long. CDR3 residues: CAISLLGDSYNEQFF. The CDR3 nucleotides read TGTGCCATCAGTCTTCTAGGGGACTCCTACAATGAGCAGTTCTTC.

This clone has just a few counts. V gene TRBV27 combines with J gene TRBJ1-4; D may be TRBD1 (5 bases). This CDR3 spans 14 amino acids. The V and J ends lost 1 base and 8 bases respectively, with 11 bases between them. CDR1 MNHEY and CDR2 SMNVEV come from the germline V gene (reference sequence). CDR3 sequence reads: CASSLLGGGEKLFF. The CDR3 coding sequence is TGTGCCAGCAGTTTATTGGGGGGAGGGGAAAAACTGTTTTTT. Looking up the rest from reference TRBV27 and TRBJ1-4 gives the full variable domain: EAQVTQNPRYLITVTGKKLTVTCSQNMNHEYMSWYRQDPGLGLRQIYYSMNVEVTDKGDVPEGYKVSRKEKRNFPLILESPSPNQTSLYFCASSLLGGGEKLFFGSGTQLSVL.

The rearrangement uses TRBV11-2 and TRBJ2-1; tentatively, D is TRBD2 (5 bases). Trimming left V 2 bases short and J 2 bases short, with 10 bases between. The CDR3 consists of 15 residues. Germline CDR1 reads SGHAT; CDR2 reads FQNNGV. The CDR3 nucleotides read TGTGCCAGCAGCTTAAGCGGTCTTCCCTACAATGAGCAGTTCTTC. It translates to CASSLSGLPYNEQFF. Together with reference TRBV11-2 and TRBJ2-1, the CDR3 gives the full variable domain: EAGVAQSPRYKIIEKRQSVAFWCNPISGHATLYWYQQILGQGPKLLIQFQNNGVVDDSQLPKDRFSAERLKGVDSTLKIQPAKLEDSAVYLCASSLSGLPYNEQFFGPGTRLTVL.

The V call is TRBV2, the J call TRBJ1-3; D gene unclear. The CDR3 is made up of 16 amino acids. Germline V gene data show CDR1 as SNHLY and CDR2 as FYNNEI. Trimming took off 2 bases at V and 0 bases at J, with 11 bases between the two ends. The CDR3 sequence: CASSELLGISGNTIYF. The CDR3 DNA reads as TGTGCCAGCAGTGAATTGTTGGGCATCTCTGGAAACACCATATATTTT.

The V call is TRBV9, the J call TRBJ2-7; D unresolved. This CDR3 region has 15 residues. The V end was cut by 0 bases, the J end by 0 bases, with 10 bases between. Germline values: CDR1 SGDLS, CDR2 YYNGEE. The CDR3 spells CASSVDGGSSYEQYF. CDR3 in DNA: TGTGCCAGCAGCGTAGACGGCGGTAGCTCCTACGAGCAGTACTTC.

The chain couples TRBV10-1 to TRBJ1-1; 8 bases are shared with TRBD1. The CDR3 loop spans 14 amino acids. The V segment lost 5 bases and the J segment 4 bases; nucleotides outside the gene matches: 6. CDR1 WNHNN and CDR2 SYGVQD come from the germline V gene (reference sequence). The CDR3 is CASSTDRAGTEAFF. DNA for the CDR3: TGCGCCAGCAGTACGGACAGGGCTGGCACTGAAGCTTTCTTT.

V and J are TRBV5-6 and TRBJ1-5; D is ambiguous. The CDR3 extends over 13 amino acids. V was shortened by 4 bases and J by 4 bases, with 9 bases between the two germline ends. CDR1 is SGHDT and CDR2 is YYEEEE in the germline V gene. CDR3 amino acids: CASSPKMNQPQHF. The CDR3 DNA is TGTGCCAGCAGCCCTAAGATGAATCAGCCCCAGCATTTT.

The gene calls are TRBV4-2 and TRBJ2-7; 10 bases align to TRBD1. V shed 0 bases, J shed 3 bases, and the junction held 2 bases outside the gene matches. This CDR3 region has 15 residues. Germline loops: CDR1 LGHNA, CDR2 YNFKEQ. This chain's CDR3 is CASSQDWTGGYEQYF. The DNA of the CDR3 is TGTGCCAGCAGCCAAGATTGGACAGGGGGCTACGAGCAGTACTTC.

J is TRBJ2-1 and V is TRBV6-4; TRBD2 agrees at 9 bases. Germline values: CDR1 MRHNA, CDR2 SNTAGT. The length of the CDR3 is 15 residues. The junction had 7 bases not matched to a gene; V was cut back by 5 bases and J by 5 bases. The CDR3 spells CASSPIAGANNEQFF. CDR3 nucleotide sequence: TGTGCCAGCAGTCCAATAGCGGGGGCGAACAATGAGCAGTTCTTC.

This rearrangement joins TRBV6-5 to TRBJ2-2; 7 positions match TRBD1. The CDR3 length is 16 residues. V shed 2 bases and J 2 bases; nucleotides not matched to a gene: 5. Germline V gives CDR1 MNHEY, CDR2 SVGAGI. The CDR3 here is CASSYQGQLNTGELFF. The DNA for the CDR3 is TGTGCCAGCAGTTACCAGGGACAGCTTAACACCGGGGAGCTGTTTTTT.

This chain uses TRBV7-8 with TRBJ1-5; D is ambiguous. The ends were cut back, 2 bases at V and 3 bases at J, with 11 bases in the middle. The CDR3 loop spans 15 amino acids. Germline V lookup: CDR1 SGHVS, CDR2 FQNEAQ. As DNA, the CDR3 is TGTGCCAGCAGCTTATTAGCGGGCTACAATCAGCCCCAGCATTTT. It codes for CASSLLAGYNQPQHF.

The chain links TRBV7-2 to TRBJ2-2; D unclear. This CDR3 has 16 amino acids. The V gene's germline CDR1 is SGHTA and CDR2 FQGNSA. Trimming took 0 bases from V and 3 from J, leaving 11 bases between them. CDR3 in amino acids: CASSLAVGLYTGELFF. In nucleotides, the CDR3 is TGTGCCAGCAGCTTAGCGGTTGGGCTGTACACCGGGGAGCTGTTTTTT.

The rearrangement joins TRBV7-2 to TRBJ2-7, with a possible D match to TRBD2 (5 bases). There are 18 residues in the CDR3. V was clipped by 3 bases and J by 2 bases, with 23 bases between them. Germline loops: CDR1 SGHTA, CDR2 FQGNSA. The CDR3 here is CASSFSFGWKRNPYEQYF. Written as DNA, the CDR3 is TGTGCCAGCAGCTTTTCCTTTGGGTGGAAGCGGAATCCCTACGAGCAGTACTTC.

The CDR3 bases are TGTGCCAGCAGCTTAATGGCGGGAGAGTACGAGCAGTACTTC. Amino acid sequence: CASSLMAGEYEQYF. The chain couples TRBV7-3 to TRBJ2-7; 7 bases match TRBD2. Germline CDR1 reads SGHTA; CDR2 reads FQGTGA. Trimming removed 1 base from V and 4 bases from J; junction bases left unmatched: 4. This CDR3 contains 14 residues.

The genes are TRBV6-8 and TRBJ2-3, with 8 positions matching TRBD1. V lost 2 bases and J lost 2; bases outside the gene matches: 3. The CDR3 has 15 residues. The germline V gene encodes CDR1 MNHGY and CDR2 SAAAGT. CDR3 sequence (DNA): TGTGCCAGCAGTTACCGGGACAGGATCACAGATACGCAGTATTTT. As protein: CASSYRDRITDTQYF.

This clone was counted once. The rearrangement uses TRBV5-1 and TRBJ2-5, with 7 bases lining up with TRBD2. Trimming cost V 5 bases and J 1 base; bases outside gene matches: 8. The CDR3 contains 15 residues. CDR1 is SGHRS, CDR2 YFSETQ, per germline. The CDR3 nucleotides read TGCGCCAGCAGTGGCGGTGCGGGAGTCCAAGAGACCCAGTACTTC. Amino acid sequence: CASSGGAGVQETQYF. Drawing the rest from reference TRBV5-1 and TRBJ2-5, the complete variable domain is KAGVTQTPRYLIKTRGQQVTLSCSPISGHRSVSWYQQTPGQGLQFLFEYFSETQRNKGNFPGRFSGRQFSNSRSEMNVSTLELGDSALYLCASSGGAGVQETQYFGPGTRLLVL.